A selection of T cell receptor beta chains follows, all from one sample in a study of beta chain features in type 1 diabetes. The protocol was immunoSEQ multiplex PCR, while the TCRdb copy is restricted to in-frame clones and leaves out a portion. The sample has around 170,000 clones; over 7.5% are singletons. The sequenced sample was central memory CD4+ T cells from blood. These receptors were collected from a woman aged 18-29 years in good health. Both conserved end residues are part of each CDR3. A D gene is named only where the DNA matches it firmly. The size field is filled for only some rows; it gives once, few, many or a size class.

V	size	D	J	CDR3	DNA
TRBV5-1	few	TRBD2	TRBJ2-5	CASSSTGGGQETQYF	TGCGCCAGCAGCTCGACGGGGGGAGGGCAAGAGACCCAGTACTTC
TRBV6-1	.	TRBD2	TRBJ2-1	CASTTGLAGADEQFF	TGTGCCAGCACCACGGGACTAGCGGGAGCGGATGAGCAGTTCTTC
TRBV12-5	.	TRBD1	TRBJ2-5	CASGTGTGDPQETQYF	TGTGCTAGTGGAACCGGGACAGGGGACCCACAAGAGACCCAGTACTTC
TRBV11-2	few	TRBD1	TRBJ1-2	CASSIDRGPFDGYTF	TGTGCCAGCAGCATCGACAGGGGACCGTTCGATGGCTACACCTTC
TRBV12-5	few	.	TRBJ2-1	CASGFISLEQFF	TGTGCTAGTGGTTTCATCTCTCTAGAGCAGTTCTTC
TRBV30	.	.	TRBJ1-1	CAWSVRGRAFF	TGTGCCTGGAGTGTACGAGGGAGAGCTTTCTTT
TRBV10-3	.	TRBD1	TRBJ1-1	CAISETASGTATEAFF	TGTGCCATCAGTGAAACAGCCTCTGGGACAGCCACTGAAGCTTTCTTT
TRBV6-6	few	.	TRBJ1-2	CASSIQGQNYGYTF	TGTGCCAGCAGCATACAGGGCCAGAACTATGGCTACACCTTC
TRBV5-1	.	.	TRBJ2-5	CASSTISGNIETQYF	TGCGCCAGCAGCACTATATCCGGGAACATTGAGACCCAGTACTTC
TRBV30	.	TRBD1	TRBJ1-2	CAWSVQAGGNGYTF	TGTGCCTGGAGCGTACAGGCAGGGGGGAATGGCTACACCTTC
TRBV4-3	few	.	TRBJ1-4	CASSQEGRANEKLFF	TGCGCCAGCAGCCAAGAAGGCAGGGCAAATGAAAAACTGTTTTTT
TRBV28	few	.	TRBJ1-1	CATRLRQAPMNTEAFF	TGTGCCACCCGGTTGAGACAGGCGCCAATGAACACTGAAGCTTTCTTT
TRBV19	.	TRBD2	TRBJ2-1	CASGPGLAGLNEQFF	TGTGCCAGTGGCCCGGGACTAGCGGGACTCAATGAGCAGTTCTTC
TRBV7-2	.	.	TRBJ1-1	CASSPNRGGTEAFF	TGTGCCAGCAGTCCTAATAGGGGAGGCACTGAAGCTTTCTTT
TRBV5-4	few	.	TRBJ1-2	CASSLGQNYGYTF	TGTGCCAGCAGCTTGGGCCAGAACTATGGCTACACCTTC
TRBV7-9	.	.	TRBJ1-5	CASSLVEGQPQHF	TGTGCCAGCAGCTTAGTGGAGGGACAGCCCCAGCATTTT
TRBV30	.	TRBD1	TRBJ2-7	CAWGQGGEEQYF	TGTGCCTGGGGACAGGGTGGGGAAGAGCAGTACTTC
TRBV6-6	few	.	TRBJ1-1	CASSYLGAITEAFF	TGTGCCAGCAGTTACCTGGGGGCTATCACTGAAGCTTTCTTT
TRBV27	.	.	TRBJ1-5	CASIPGNQPQHF	TGTGCCAGCATCCCGGGGAATCAGCCCCAGCATTTT
TRBV4-2	.	TRBD2	TRBJ2-5	CASSMGLAAETQYF	TGTGCCAGCAGCATGGGACTAGCGGCTGAGACCCAGTACTTC
TRBV30	few	.	TRBJ2-7	CAWSVQGGYEQYF	TGTGCCTGGAGTGTACAAGGGGGCTACGAGCAGTACTTC
TRBV4-2	many	TRBD1	TRBJ1-2	CASSQPTGANYGYTF	TGTGCCAGCAGCCAACCTACAGGGGCTAACTATGGCTACACCTTC
TRBV4-3	many	TRBD1	TRBJ2-5	CASSNRDRGQETQYF	TGCGCCAGCAGCAACCGGGACAGGGGGCAAGAGACCCAGTACTTC
TRBV18	few	.	TRBJ2-3	CASSPQGHTDTQYF	TGTGCCAGCTCACCACAGGGACACACAGATACGCAGTATTTT